This TCR beta chain was recovered during a study of T cell responses to AZD1222 COVID-19 vaccine (dated by TCRdb to the early 2020s). Looking at the study overall: AZD1222 recipients given second doses at about 4 weeks or at about 12 weeks were pooled, since spike-specific TCR depth and breadth were not found to differ between the two schedules. A total of over 230 trial participants underwent TCR sequencing, of whom around 210 had received two doses of AZD1222 and about 25 had received two doses of the MenACWY control vaccine. Trial participants were enrolled by age into subgroups of 18-55, 56-69 and 70-plus years, and approximately 150, 30 and 60 TCR-sequenced participants, respectively, were included in these subgroups.

The CDR3 regions of human TCRbeta chains were analyzed by immunosequencing. The authors' pipeline ran thus. TCRs in the repertoires were matched against a reference library of SARS-CoV-2-specific TCRs that had been generated with the MIRA antigen-specificity platform. Breadth was defined as the fraction of unique TCRs that were SARS-CoV-2-associated. Depth was defined as the fraction of total T cells that were SARS-CoV-2-associated. Using the MIRA data, every spike-specific TCR was mapped to the spike region that the TCR reacted to and assigned to either a CD4 or a CD8 class. Log10-transformed breadth and depth values were compared by one-way ANOVA with Sidak's multiple comparisons tests. Sourced from immuneACCESS, this table was stored by TCRdb with only in-frame sequences that have V and J called. A share of the clones is absent; for the studies checked, an unresolved V gene accounts for under half, and the remainder has no known explanation. V and J calls and clone size are as listed in that table; D and trimming were resolved from the DNA. The sample table holds about 140,000 clones, of which 70% to 90% were seen once. Roughly 7.3% of the sample rests with the top ten.

Interpreted using the paper, the time point label stands for: baseline before first vaccination. Samples from vaccinated people were obtained from the UK trials COV001 and COV002, which included a single-blind randomized controlled phase 2/3 trial of AZD1222 (ChAdOx1 nCoV-19) in healthy adults. Trial participant PBMC samples were collected at day 0 and day 28 after the second dose for TCRbeta chain sequencing. As regards this clone: This receptor's antigen is unknown. The sample holds no much larger clone one base away, and base qualities are not on file.

What the research found in general, with its limitations: Most participants were white British and females outnumbered males, and the authors suggested that clonal diversity may have been underestimated. Only five or six AZD1222 recipients were SARS-CoV-2 seropositive at baseline, limiting conclusions about previously exposed vaccinees. In the small 56-69-year group, the increase in depth fell short of significance, most likely because of low power. After two AZD1222 doses, spike-specific TCR breadth and depth were significantly higher than at day 0 and than in MenACWY recipients. Because no day 14 peak-response samples were available, the repertoires could be characterized only after the peak T cell response. Epitopes outside the regions mutated in the B.1.351 and B.1.1.7 variants were reportedly recognized by nearly half of the unique spike-specific TCRs. CD4 TCRs associated with the vaccine covered the entire spike protein, and the dominant responses were in regions 160-218 and 743-854.

This TCR derives from an adult in good health. This specimen was peripheral blood, taken on day 0 of AZD1222 vaccination.

The CDR3 in this case is CASSLGQSFGNTIYF. The DNA sequence is TGTGCCAGCAGCTTGGGACAGAGCTTTGGAAACACCATATATTTT. The receptor chain draws on TRBV5-8 and TRBJ1-3; matching of 5 bases hints at TRBD1 as the D gene. Trimming costs V 0 bases and J 3 bases, and their ends lie 10 bases apart. The CDR3 spans 15 residues, from the cysteine through the phenylalanine. Of all the DNA, just the CDR3 is kept, 45 bases in frame from base 1. CDR1 SGHTS and CDR2 YDEGEE are derived from the germline V gene.